This paragraph reports one T cell receptor (beta chain). What it binds is not known. This specimen includes other DNA sequences encoding the same CDR3. PCR amplification relied on 60 Vbeta primers (plus 13 Jbeta primers). Clones were read by immunoSEQ multiplex PCR, and TCRdb kept only the in-frame ones, dropping some. The table records approximately 170,000 clones, more than 65% of them present only once. The sample is drawn from a study of cytomegalovirus exposure and HLA in healthy donors. Study-wide results and caveats: In vitro checks showed that three CMV-associated chains really do target CMV antigens. Analysis was carried out at a later point, and it linked a missense DCLRE1C variant to TCR beta V- and J-gene trimming. Later analysis identified several of the most significant clusters that appeared linked to common viral pathogens. According to an earlier analysis, most TCR beta V segments yielded productive rearrangements about 87% or about 30% of the time.

CDR1 and CDR2 from the germline V gene are MDHEN and SYDVKM. Trimming took off 5 bases at V and 2 bases at J, with 9 bases between the two ends. The CDR3 is made up of 13 amino acids. The receptor was derived from a man aged 50-59 years in good health and CMV-seropositive. The chain joins TRBV28 to TRBJ2-5; perhaps TRBD1 as D (5 bases). The sample consisted of PBMCs. CDR3 residues: CASSLGQQETQYF. CDR3 DNA: TGTGCCAGCAGTCTGGGGCAACAAGAGACCCAGTACTTC.